In its sample, the clone carrying this TCR beta chain was seen a few times. This sample stems from a study of blood T cell repertoires in COVID-19. Overall study: The United States, Italy and Spain provided the acute and convalescent COVID-19 samples. Sources were T cells, B-cell-depleted T cells, or PBMCs; the material itself was cDNA or gDNA.

The CDR3 totals 13 residues. The V gene's germline CDR1 is SEHNR and CDR2 FQNEAQ (reference sequence). Deletions cut 7 bases from V and 8 bases from J, with 17 bases between. Study processing details: Nucleated cell number was recorded as an estimate derived from reference gene primer amplification. Some clones are missing from TCRdb's copy, which holds only in-frame ones; the method was immunoSEQ multiplex PCR. D and trimming were read from the DNA, whereas the V and J calls and clone size are those reported in that table. The data contain about 110,000 clones, approximately 81% of them singletons. The TCR was taken from a human donor in a cohort sampled during active COVID-19. The sequenced material came from peripheral blood. V usage is TRBV7-9 and J usage is TRBJ1-1; the D gene is possibly TRBD1 (5 bases). CDR3 sequence (DNA): TGTGCCAGCAACCCAGTGGGGGGGATGGAAGCTTTCTTT. It yields the protein CASNPVGGMEAFF.